One sample yielded the 31 T cell receptor beta chains listed below, sequenced in a study of neurological immune-mediated disorders. TCRdb re-analysed the 5' RACE reads in MiXCR, keeping a single row per CDR3 protein. The sample has about 120,000 distinct CDR3 sequences; about 3.2% are singletons. The sequencing sample was made of PBMCs. These TCRs come from a woman between 25 and 40 years old with multiple sclerosis.

This clonotype has at least ten counts. The chain has TRBV20-1 and TRBJ1-1; the match to TRBD1 covers 11 bases. Trimming took 2 bases from V and 4 from J; bases not matched to a gene: 12. The CDR3 loop spans 17 amino acids. The germline CDR1 and CDR2 sequences are DFQATT and SNEGSKA (reference sequence). In DNA form, the CDR3 reads TGCAGTGCTAGACCCACCAGAGCCGGGACAGGGGGCACTGAAGCTTTCTTT. Protein sequence: CSARPTRAGTGGTEAFF.

This clonotype was seen many times. V gene TRBV7-2 combines with J gene TRBJ2-5; 10 nucleotides agree with TRBD2. The CDR3 runs 13 residues. CDR1 is SGHTA, CDR2 FQGNSA, per germline. J gave up 7 bases and V 5 bases, and 4 bases lay outside the gene matches. CDR3 in DNA: TGTGCCAGCAGCAAGCGGGGGGGGGTGACCCAGTACTTC. Its protein product is CASSKRGGVTQYF.

This clonotype was seen ten or more times. The V gene is TRBV20-1, the J gene TRBJ2-3; D perhaps matches TRBD2 (5 bases). The CDR3 has 15 residues. Germline-derived CDR1 and CDR2 are DFQATT and SNEGSKA (reference sequence). Between the trimmed V and J ends, which lost 6 bases and 6 bases, there was a span of 22 bases. The CDR3, as DNA: TGCAGTGCCTTCAAACTAGGACGAGAGACCGATACGCAGTATTTT. It encodes CSAFKLGRETDTQYF.

This clonotype was seen ten or more times. The rearrangement links TRBV13 to TRBJ1-1; D is undetermined. The CDR3 contains 10 residues. Germline-derived CDR1 and CDR2 are PRHDT and FYEKMQ (reference sequence). V was clipped by 2 bases and J by 5 bases, with 0 bases between them. CDR3 in DNA: TGTGCCAGCAGCTTAACTGAAGCTTTCTTT. Amino acids: CASSLTEAFF.

This clonotype was seen repeatedly, ten times or more. The chain couples TRBV2 to TRBJ2-6; tentative D call: TRBD2 (5 bases). The CDR3 contains 18 residues. Germline V gene data show CDR1 as SNHLY and CDR2 as FYNNEI. With 4 bases removed from V and 0 bases from J, the gap between germline ends came to 16 bases. CDR3 nucleotides: TGTGCCAGCAGTGTTTGGGGTAGTGACTACTCTGGGGCCAACGTCCTGACTTTC. Amino acids: CASSVWGSDYSGANVLTF.

Notes on this clonotype: A much larger clone differs by one base, so this may be a read error. The gene calls are TRBV28 and TRBJ1-1, with D unresolved. CDR1 and CDR2 from the germline V gene are MDHEN and SYDVKM. Deletions cut 9 bases from V and 12 bases from J, with 17 bases between. The CDR3 sequence is 11 residues long. The CDR3 coding sequence is TGTGCCAGAAGCGAAAGTAGAAGCTCTTTCTTT. The encoded protein is CARSESRSSFF. The full variable domain, with the rest looked up from reference TRBV28 and TRBJ1-1, is DVKVTQSSRYLVKRTGEKVFLECVQDMDHENMFWYRQDPGLGLRLIYFSYDVKMKEKGDIPEGYSVSREKKERFSLILESASTNQTSMYLCARSESRSSFFGQGTRLTVV.

This clonotype was seen ten or more times. The chain is built from TRBV27 and TRBJ2-2, with D perhaps matching TRBD1 (5 bases). V was shortened by 2 bases and J by 6 bases, with 16 bases between the two germline ends. CDR1 and CDR2 from the germline V gene are MNHEY and SMNVEV (reference sequence). The CDR3 runs 16 residues. Here the CDR3 reads CASSLVGALPAGELFF. The CDR3 DNA is TGTGCCAGCAGTTTAGTAGGGGCCCTCCCAGCCGGGGAGCTGTTTTTT.

This clonotype was counted many times. The chain joins TRBV7-9 to TRBJ1-1; D gene uncertain. There are 13 residues in the CDR3. CDR1 is SEHNR and CDR2 is FQNEAQ in the germline V gene (reference sequence). The V and J ends lost 1 base and 6 bases respectively, with 9 bases between them. CDR3 residues: CASSLDLGAEAFF. The CDR3 DNA sequence: TGTGCCAGCAGCTTAGATTTGGGAGCTGAAGCTTTCTTT.

J is TRBJ1-1 and V is TRBV10-2; D ambiguous. The CDR3 sequence is 13 residues long. V dropped 5 bases and J dropped 1 base, with 8 bases sitting between them. Germline values: CDR1 WSHSY, CDR2 SAAADI. CDR3 protein: CASSFKGNTEAFF. The CDR3 nucleotides are TGCGCCAGCAGTTTTAAGGGGAACACTGAAGCTTTCTTT.

This clonotype was found many times. The V call is TRBV7-2, the J call TRBJ2-3; tentatively, D is TRBD1 (7 bases). This CDR3 has 15 amino acids. CDR1 and CDR2 from the germline V gene are SGHTA and FQGNSA. V lost 6 bases to trimming and J lost 4 bases, with 17 bases between them. The CDR3 bases are TGTGCCAGCAGTCAGCAGGGGGGCCTCGCAGATACGCAGTATTTT. Translated: CASSQQGGLADTQYF.

The chain employs TRBV5-4 and TRBJ1-2, with D unresolved. CDR1 and CDR2 from the germline V gene are SGHNT and YYREEE (reference sequence). The CDR3 totals 14 residues. Trimming cost V 4 bases and J 2 bases, with 12 bases left between them. CDR3 region: CASSPSSGNYGYTF. DNA for the CDR3: TGTGCCAGCAGCCCCTCCTCGGGGAACTATGGCTACACCTTC.

This clonotype appeared many times. This chain links TRBV2 with TRBJ1-1, with no clear D. The CDR3 has 17 residues. The germline CDR1 and CDR2 sequences are SNHLY and FYNNEI. The germline V and J ends were trimmed by 2 bases and 1 base, with 17 bases remaining between them. The CDR3 protein is CASSETRKGIENTEAFF. The CDR3 DNA reads as TGTGCCAGCAGTGAAACCCGGAAAGGGATTGAGAACACTGAAGCTTTCTTT.

This clonotype came up many times. V and J are TRBV20-1 and TRBJ1-5, with 9 positions matching TRBD1. CDR1 and CDR2 (germline): DFQATT, SNEGSKA (reference sequence). The CDR3 consists of 14 residues. The V segment lost 6 bases and the J segment 5 bases; nucleotides outside the gene matches: 8. CDR3 residues: CSAASGTGYQPQHF. The CDR3 nucleotides are TGCAGTGCCGCCTCCGGGACAGGGTATCAGCCCCAGCATTTT.

This clonotype was recorded many times. This sequence joins TRBV5-1 and TRBJ2-7; possibly TRBD1 for D (6 bases). Looked up from germline, CDR1 is SGHRS and CDR2 is YFSETQ. The V gene lost 10 bases and the J gene lost 2 bases, with 19 bases spanning the gap. This CDR3 region has 14 residues. This CDR3 reads CAPRGHPRPYEQYF. DNA for the CDR3: TGCGCCCCCAGGGGACACCCCCGGCCCTACGAGCAGTACTTC. Variable domain in full (rest from reference TRBV5-1 and TRBJ2-7): KAGVTQTPRYLIKTRGQQVTLSCSPISGHRSVSWYQQTPGQGLQFLFEYFSETQRNKGNFPGRFSGRQFSNSRSEMNVSTLELGDSALYLCAPRGHPRPYEQYFGPGTRLTVT.

This clonotype was observed many times. This sequence joins TRBV20-1 and TRBJ1-1; D is possibly TRBD1 (5 bases). The CDR3 consists of 11 residues. Per the germline V gene, CDR1 is DFQATT and CDR2 is SNEGSKA (reference sequence). V lost 2 bases, J lost 7 bases, and 8 bases lay in between. CDR3 in amino acids: CSARPTDEAFF. The CDR3 DNA follows: TGCAGTGCTAGACCGACAGATGAAGCTTTCTTT.

This clonotype showed up many times. The chain recombines TRBV7-6 with TRBJ2-1; D is uncertain. The CDR3 totals 12 residues. Germline-derived CDR1 and CDR2 are SGHVS and FNYEAQ. V lost 2 bases, J lost 5 bases, and 4 bases lay in between. The CDR3 DNA reads TGTGCCAGCAGCTTATATAACAATGAGCAGTTCTTC. Residues: CASSLYNNEQFF.

This clonotype was seen many times. The chain carries TRBV7-2 and TRBJ2-3; 13 bases align to TRBD2. This CDR3 region has 13 residues. The V gene's germline CDR1 is SGHTA and CDR2 FQGNSA. V was clipped by 11 bases and J by 4 bases; unmatched bases: 3. The CDR3 region has the DNA TGTGCCGGAGGACTAGCGGGAGCAGATACGCAGTATTTT. Its translation is CAGGLAGADTQYF.

The sample holds a few counts of this clonotype. This sequence may be a read error, since a much larger clone differs from it by one base. The genes are TRBV7-7 and TRBJ2-5; TRBD2 is a possible D gene (5 bases). The CDR3 is made up of 13 amino acids. Germline loops: CDR1 SSHAT, CDR2 FNYEAQ (reference sequence). The CDR3 region is CASSSDLGENQYF. CDR3 coding DNA: TGTGCCAGCAGCTCGGACCTCGGGGAGAACCAGTACTTC.

This clonotype was recorded many times. This sequence joins TRBV20-1 and TRBJ1-1; TRBD1 is a possible D gene (5 bases). The CDR3 contains 15 residues. In germline, CDR1 is DFQATT, CDR2 SNEGSKA (reference sequence). Trimming pared 6 bases from V and 4 bases from J, leaving 21 bases between. This chain's CDR3 is CSAGSQVGGGTEAFF. CDR3 DNA sequence: TGCAGTGCCGGGTCCCAAGTTGGGGGGGGCACTGAAGCTTTCTTT.

This clonotype was detected ten times or more. This sequence joins TRBV20-1 and TRBJ2-2, with 13 bases identical to TRBD2. The CDR3 covers 15 residues. V lost 0 bases, J lost 6 bases, and 1 base stayed unmatched. Germline V lookup: CDR1 DFQATT, CDR2 SNEGSKA (reference sequence). Here the CDR3 DNA reads TGCAGTGCTAGAGATGGGACTAGCGGGGCCGGGGAGCTGTTTTTT. The encoded protein is CSARDGTSGAGELFF.

This clonotype has a count of ten or more. The V call is TRBV12-5, the J call TRBJ2-1, with D possibly matching TRBD2 (6 bases). Trimming took 1 base from V and 9 from J, leaving 13 bases between them. CDR1 is LGHNT, CDR2 FRNRAP, per germline. CDR3 length: 14 amino acids. CDR3: CASGLDGRSGEQFF. The CDR3 DNA sequence: TGTGCTAGTGGTTTGGACGGGAGATCGGGTGAGCAGTTCTTC.

This clonotype was counted ten times or more. The chain carries TRBV20-1 and TRBJ2-7; D might be TRBD1 (6 bases). V lost 2 bases, J lost 5 bases, and 16 bases lay in between. This CDR3 has 14 amino acids. Germline CDR1 is DFQATT and CDR2 is SNEGSKA (reference sequence). In DNA, the CDR3 is TGCAGTGCTAGACACCCCACAGGGAACGACGAGCAGTACTTC. This translates into CSARHPTGNDEQYF.

This clonotype has ten or more counts. The gene calls are TRBV7-2 and TRBJ2-7; no firm D call. Trimming removed 1 base at V and 1 base at J, with 11 bases between. The CDR3 runs to 15 residues. Germline CDR1 and CDR2: SGHTA and FQGNSA. This chain's CDR3 is CASSLDGLDSYEQYF. The DNA for the CDR3 is TGTGCCAGCAGCTTAGACGGCCTCGATTCCTACGAGCAGTACTTC.

In this sample, this clonotype turned up many times. The chain couples TRBV20-1 to TRBJ1-1; D remains ambiguous. Trimming stripped 0 bases from V and 4 bases from J, with 21 bases between. The germline CDR1 and CDR2 sequences are DFQATT and SNEGSKA (reference sequence). The length of the CDR3 is 17 residues. The CDR3 DNA is TGCAGTGCTAGAGATGAGGATCGACGGGGTACGGCCACTGAAGCTTTCTTT. Its protein product is CSARDEDRRGTATEAFF.

About this clonotype: One junction end disagrees with the germline gene, perhaps due to a read error. V usage is TRBV20-1 and J usage is TRBJ1-5; perhaps TRBD1 as D (5 bases). CDR3 size: 13 residues. CDR1 is DFQATT, CDR2 SNEGSKA, per germline (reference sequence). Here the CDR3 reads CSARGEGNKTQNF. DNA for the CDR3: TGCAGTGCTAGAGGAGAGGGGAATAAGACCCAGAATTTT.

Ten or more counts support this clonotype. The genes are TRBV12-3 or TRBV12-4 and TRBJ2-7, with 8 bases fitting TRBD2. The CDR3 runs to 16 residues. After removal of 5 bases from V and 1 base from J, the junction contained 10 bases not matched to a gene. The CDR3: CASSEGFRGGSYEQYF. DNA for the CDR3: TGTGCCAGCAGTGAGGGATTTCGGGGGGGGTCCTACGAGCAGTACTTC.

The table lists this clonotype with many counts. The chain uses TRBV5-1 and TRBJ1-1; D uncertain. This CDR3 comprises 16 residues. Germline CDR1 reads SGHRS; CDR2 reads YFSETQ. V shed 0 bases and J shed 0 bases, with 12 bases lying between them. The CDR3 here is CASSLGNGRMNTEAFF. DNA for the CDR3: TGCGCCAGCAGCTTGGGGAACGGGAGAATGAACACTGAAGCTTTCTTT. Full variable domain (missing parts from reference TRBV5-1 and TRBJ1-1): KAGVTQTPRYLIKTRGQQVTLSCSPISGHRSVSWYQQTPGQGLQFLFEYFSETQRNKGNFPGRFSGRQFSNSRSEMNVSTLELGDSALYLCASSLGNGRMNTEAFFGQGTRLTVV.

This clonotype has ten or more counts. This chain links TRBV10-2 with TRBJ1-6; D gene unclear. This CDR3 region has 14 residues. V dropped 1 base and J dropped 6 bases, with 7 bases sitting between them. Germline assignment: CDR1 WSHSY and CDR2 SAAADI. The CDR3 region has the DNA TGCGCCAGCAGTGAGTTGGACCTTAATTCACCCCTCCACTTT. This gives the protein CASSELDLNSPLHF.

This clonotype has a count of ten or more. CDR3 amino acids: CASNGSGRDYEQYF. For the CDR3, the DNA is TGTGCCAGCAATGGTAGCGGGAGGGATTACGAGCAGTACTTC. The rearrangement joins TRBV12-3 or TRBV12-4 to TRBJ2-7; 11 nucleotides match TRBD2. With V trimmed by 7 bases and J by 4 bases, 6 bases remained unmatched. This CDR3 has 14 residues.

This clonotype was counted at least ten times. The J gene is TRBJ2-1, the V gene TRBV11-2; 10 nucleotides line up with TRBD2. This CDR3 is built from 19 residues. The V gene's germline CDR1 is SGHAT and CDR2 FQNNGV. V lost 3 bases and J lost 12; bases outside the gene matches: 23. This CDR3 reads CASSFNGRQAGGRSGGQFF. The DNA for the CDR3 is TGTGCCAGCAGCTTCAATGGCCGCCAAGCGGGGGGGCGGAGCGGGGGGCAGTTCTTC.

This clonotype was observed at least ten times. J is TRBJ2-7 and V is TRBV20-1, with a tentative D call TRBD2 (5 bases). CDR3 length: 14 amino acids. V gave up 1 base and J gave up 6 bases, with 16 bases separating them. The germline V gene has CDR1 DFQATT and CDR2 SNEGSKA (reference sequence). The CDR3: CSARGEQPALEQYF. For the CDR3, the DNA is TGCAGTGCTAGAGGGGAGCAACCCGCCCTCGAGCAGTACTTC.